Listed here are 7 T cell receptor beta chains from one sample, sequenced in a study of blood T cell repertoires in COVID-19. Here immunoSEQ multiplex PCR was the method, and the copy in TCRdb shows in-frame clones only, minus some. The top ten hold less than 7.5% of the sample, which has hundreds of thousands of clones, under 90% seen once. Specimen: peripheral blood. All receptors derive from a man aged 60-69 years who had recovered from COVID-19.

CDR3 protein: CASSLGAGFTDTQYF. In nucleotides, the CDR3 is TGTGCCAGCAGCTTGGGGGCGGGTTTCACAGATACGCAGTATTTT. This chain links TRBV13 with TRBJ2-3; D might be TRBD1 (6 bases). The V end was cut by 3 bases, the J end by 2 bases, with 12 bases between. The CDR3 has 15 amino acids. Germline V lookup: CDR1 PRHDT, CDR2 FYEKMQ (reference sequence). The complete variable domain, with remaining parts taken from reference TRBV13 and TRBJ2-3, reads AAGVIQSPRHLIKEKRETATLKCYPIPRHDTVYWYQQGPGQDPQFLISFYEKMQSDKGSIPDRFSAQQFSDYHSELNMSSLELGDSALYFCASSLGAGFTDTQYFGPGTRLTVL.

The V gene is TRBV5-4, the J gene TRBJ2-5; possibly TRBD1 for D (6 bases). The length of the CDR3 is 15 residues. Trimming removed 5 bases from V and 5 bases from J, with 19 bases in between. Germline values: CDR1 SGHNT, CDR2 YYREEE (reference sequence). CDR3 bases: TGTGCCAGCAGTCCAGCAGGGGTAATTGTGGAGACCCAGTACTTC. The encoded protein is CASSPAGVIVETQYF. Combining the CDR3 with reference TRBV5-4 and TRBJ2-5 gives the whole variable domain ETGVTQSPTHLIKTRGQQVTLRCSSQSGHNTVSWYQQALGQGPQFIFQYYREEENGRGNFPPRFSGLQFPNYSSELNVNALELDDSALYLCASSPAGVIVETQYFGPGTRLLVL.

The chain uses TRBV5-1 and TRBJ2-5; 7 nucleotides match TRBD1. Germline trimming cut 1 base from V and 5 bases from J; bases unmatched to any gene: 8. CDR1 and CDR2 from the germline V gene are SGHRS and YFSETQ. The CDR3 contains 15 residues. Here the CDR3 DNA reads TGCGCCAGCAGCTTGTACAGGGGAGACGAGGAGACCCAGTACTTC. Translated, it gives CASSLYRGDEETQYF.

This clone has just one count. This chain's CDR3 is CATSDPSGSGANVLTF. In DNA, the CDR3 is TGTGCCACCAGTGATCCTTCGGGGAGTGGGGCCAACGTCCTGACTTTC. The V gene is TRBV24-1, the J gene TRBJ2-6; D might be TRBD2 (5 bases). The V end lost 3 bases, the J end lost 3 bases, and 11 bases lay between the germline ends. Germline lookup yields CDR1 KGHDR and CDR2 SFDVKD. The CDR3 spans 16 residues.

This chain links TRBV9 with TRBJ2-5; 7 positions agree with TRBD2. V was pared by 0 bases and J by 4 bases, with 9 bases of the junction left unmatched. CDR1 is SGDLS, CDR2 YYNGEE, per germline. The CDR3 spans 16 residues. DNA for the CDR3: TGTGCCAGCAGCGTAGGGTGGGAGGGGATCGGAGAGACCCAGTACTTC. Translated: CASSVGWEGIGETQYF.

The chain has TRBV12-5 and TRBJ2-7, with D unresolved. The germline gives CDR1 LGHNT, CDR2 FRNRAP. V shed 0 bases and J shed 7 bases, with 4 bases lying between them. The CDR3 consists of 11 residues. In DNA, the CDR3 is TGTGCTAGTGGTTTGGTACAGGAGCAGTACTTC. Residues: CASGLVQEQYF.

The gene calls are TRBV18 and TRBJ2-7; 7 positions agree with TRBD2. V gave up 5 bases and J gave up 2 bases; unmatched junction bases: 9. The CDR3 has 15 residues. CDR1 KGHSH and CDR2 LQKENI come from the germline V gene. The CDR3 DNA sequence: TGTGCCAGCTCATTATCCGGGACTATGGCCTACGAGCAGTACTTC. This codes for CASSLSGTMAYEQYF.